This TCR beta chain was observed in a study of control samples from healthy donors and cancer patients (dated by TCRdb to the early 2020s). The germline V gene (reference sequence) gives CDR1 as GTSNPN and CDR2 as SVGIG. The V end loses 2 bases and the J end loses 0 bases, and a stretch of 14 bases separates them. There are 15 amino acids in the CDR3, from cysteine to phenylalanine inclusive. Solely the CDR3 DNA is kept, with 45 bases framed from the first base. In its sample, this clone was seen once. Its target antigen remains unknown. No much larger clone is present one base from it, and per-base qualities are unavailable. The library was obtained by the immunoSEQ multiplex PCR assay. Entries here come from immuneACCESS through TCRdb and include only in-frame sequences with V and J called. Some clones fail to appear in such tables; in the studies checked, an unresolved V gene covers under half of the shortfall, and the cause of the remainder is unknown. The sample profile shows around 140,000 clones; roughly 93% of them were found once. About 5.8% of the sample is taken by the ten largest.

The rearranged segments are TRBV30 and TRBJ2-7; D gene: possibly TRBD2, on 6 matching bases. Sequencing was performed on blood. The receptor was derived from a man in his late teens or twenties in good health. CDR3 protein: CAWSRGNGISYEQYF. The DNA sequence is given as TGTGCCTGGAGTCGGGGGAACGGGATCTCCTACGAGCAGTACTTC. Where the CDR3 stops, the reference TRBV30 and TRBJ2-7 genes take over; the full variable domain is SQTIHQWPATLVQPVGSPLSLECTVEGTSNPNLYWYRQAAGRGLQLLFYSVGIGQISSEVPQNLSASRPQDRQFILSSKKLLLSDSGFYLCAWSRGNGISYEQYFGPGTRLTVT.